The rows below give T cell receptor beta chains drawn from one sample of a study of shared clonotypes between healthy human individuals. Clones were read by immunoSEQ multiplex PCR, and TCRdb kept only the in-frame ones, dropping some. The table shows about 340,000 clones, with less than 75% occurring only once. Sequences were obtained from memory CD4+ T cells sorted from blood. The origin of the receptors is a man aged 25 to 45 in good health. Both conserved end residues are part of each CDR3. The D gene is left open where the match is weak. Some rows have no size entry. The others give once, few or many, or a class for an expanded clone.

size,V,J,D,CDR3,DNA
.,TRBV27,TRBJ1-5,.,CASSLIRGSNQPQHF,TGTGCCAGCAGTTTGATCCGGGGCAGCAATCAGCCCCAGCATTTT
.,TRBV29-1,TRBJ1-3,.,CSVGLGHSGNTIYF,TGCAGCGTTGGTTTAGGGCACTCTGGAAACACCATATATTTT
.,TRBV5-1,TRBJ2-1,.,CASSLTGMTNEQFF,TGCGCCAGCAGCTTGACAGGGATGACGAATGAGCAGTTCTTC
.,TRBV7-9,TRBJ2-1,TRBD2,CASSPSSGRDEQFF,TGTGCCAGCAGCCCCTCTAGCGGGAGGGATGAGCAGTTCTTC
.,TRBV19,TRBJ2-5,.,CASSISGTNQETQYF,TGTGCCAGTAGTATATCTGGGACAAACCAAGAGACCCAGTACTTC
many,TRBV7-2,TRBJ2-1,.,CASSLSGNEQFF,TGTGCCAGCAGCTTATCTGGAAATGAGCAGTTCTTC
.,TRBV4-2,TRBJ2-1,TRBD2,CASSQPSGVGHEQFF,TGTGCCAGCAGCCAGCCAAGCGGGGTAGGCCATGAGCAGTTCTTC
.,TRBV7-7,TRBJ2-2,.,CASSSQFNGELFF,TGTGCCAGCAGCTCCCAATTTAACGGGGAGCTGTTTTTT
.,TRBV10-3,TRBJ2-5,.,CAISESEETQYF,TGTGCCATCAGTGAGTCCGAAGAGACCCAGTACTTC
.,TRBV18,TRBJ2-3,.,CASSTGTGATQYF,TGTGCCAGCTCAACAGGGACGGGAGCTACGCAGTATTTT
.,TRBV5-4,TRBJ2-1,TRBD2,CASSLPASGRNNEQFF,TGTGCCAGCAGCTTGCCCGCTAGCGGGAGAAACAATGAGCAGTTCTTC
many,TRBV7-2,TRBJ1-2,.,CASSLAIGQHGYTF,TGTGCCAGCAGCTTAGCCATCGGACAGCATGGCTACACCTTC
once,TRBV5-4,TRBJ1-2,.,CASSSEITGIHGYTF,TGTGCCAGCAGCTCCGAAATTACAGGGATACATGGCTACACCTTC
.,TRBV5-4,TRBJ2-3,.,CASSLAQGTDTQYF,TGTGCCAGCAGCTTGGCCCAGGGAACAGATACGCAGTATTTT
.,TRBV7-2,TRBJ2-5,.,CASSPPRAQETQYF,TGTGCCAGCAGCCCCCCCAGGGCCCAAGAGACCCAGTACTTC
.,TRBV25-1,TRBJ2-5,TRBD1,CASSESESGRGRLETQYF,TGTGCCAGCAGTGAATCGGAATCCGGCAGGGGGCGCTTAGAGACCCAGTACTTC
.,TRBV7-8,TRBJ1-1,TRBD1,CASSFTGDTEAFF,TGTGCCAGCAGCTTCACAGGGGACACTGAAGCTTTCTTT
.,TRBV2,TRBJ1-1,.,CASSGYDTEAFF,TGTGCCAGCAGTGGTTACGACACTGAAGCTTTCTTT
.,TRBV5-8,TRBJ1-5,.,CASSLGTWGSQPQHF,TGTGCCAGCAGCTTGGGGACCTGGGGGAGTCAGCCCCAGCATTTT
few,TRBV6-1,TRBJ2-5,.,CASSVGFRGTQGIQETQYF,TGTGCCAGCAGTGTAGGGTTTAGGGGGACGCAGGGGATACAAGAGACCCAGTACTTC
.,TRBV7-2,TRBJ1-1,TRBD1,CASSLEDRVSFF,TGTGCCAGCAGCTTAGAGGACAGGGTGTCTTTCTTT
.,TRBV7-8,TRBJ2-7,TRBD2,CASSPKVRGAAGRDYEQYF,TGTGCCAGCAGCCCCAAGGTAAGGGGAGCAGCGGGGAGAGACTACGAGCAGTACTTC
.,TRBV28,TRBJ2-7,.,CASMGLAYEQYF,TGTGCCAGCATGGGGTTAGCCTACGAGCAGTACTTC
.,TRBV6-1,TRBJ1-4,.,CASGGLYEKLFF,TGTGCCAGCGGTGGGTTGTATGAAAAACTGTTTTTT
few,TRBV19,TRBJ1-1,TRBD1,CATQQGSYREAFF,TGTGCCACTCAACAGGGGTCGTACCGTGAAGCTTTCTTT
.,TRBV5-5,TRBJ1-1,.,CASSLVLNTEAFF,TGTGCCAGCAGCTTGGTGTTGAACACTGAAGCTTTCTTT
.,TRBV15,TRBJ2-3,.,CATSRDTDTQYF,TGTGCCACCAGCCGGGACACAGATACGCAGTATTTT
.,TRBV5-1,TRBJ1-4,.,CASSLVGGTNEKLFF,TGCGCCAGCAGCTTAGTAGGCGGGACTAATGAAAAACTGTTTTTT
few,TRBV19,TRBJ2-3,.,CASSSYTDTQYF,TGTGCCAGTAGTAGCTACACAGATACGCAGTATTTT